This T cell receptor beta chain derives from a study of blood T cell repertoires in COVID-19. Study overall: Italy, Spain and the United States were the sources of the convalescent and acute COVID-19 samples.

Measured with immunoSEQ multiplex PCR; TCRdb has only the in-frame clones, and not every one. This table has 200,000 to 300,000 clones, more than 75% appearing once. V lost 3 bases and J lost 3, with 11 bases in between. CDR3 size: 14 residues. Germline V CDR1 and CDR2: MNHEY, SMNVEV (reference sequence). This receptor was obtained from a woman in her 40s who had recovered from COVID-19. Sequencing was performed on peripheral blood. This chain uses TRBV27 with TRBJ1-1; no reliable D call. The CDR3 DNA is TGTGCCAGCAGTTTTGCGTCGGCGGACACTGAAGCTTTCTTT. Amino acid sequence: CASSFASADTEAFF.